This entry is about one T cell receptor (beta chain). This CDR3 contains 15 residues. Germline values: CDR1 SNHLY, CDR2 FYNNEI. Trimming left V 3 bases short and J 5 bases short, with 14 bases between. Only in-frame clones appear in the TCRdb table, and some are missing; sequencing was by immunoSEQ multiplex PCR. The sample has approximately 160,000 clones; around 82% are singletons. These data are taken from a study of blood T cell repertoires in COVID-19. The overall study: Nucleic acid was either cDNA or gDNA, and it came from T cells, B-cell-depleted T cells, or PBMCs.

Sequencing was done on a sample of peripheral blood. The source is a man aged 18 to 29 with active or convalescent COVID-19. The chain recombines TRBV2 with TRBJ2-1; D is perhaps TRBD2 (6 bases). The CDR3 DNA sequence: TGTGCCAGCAGTGATTGGAGGGGTGGGAACAATGAGCAGTTCTTC. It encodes CASSDWRGGNNEQFF.